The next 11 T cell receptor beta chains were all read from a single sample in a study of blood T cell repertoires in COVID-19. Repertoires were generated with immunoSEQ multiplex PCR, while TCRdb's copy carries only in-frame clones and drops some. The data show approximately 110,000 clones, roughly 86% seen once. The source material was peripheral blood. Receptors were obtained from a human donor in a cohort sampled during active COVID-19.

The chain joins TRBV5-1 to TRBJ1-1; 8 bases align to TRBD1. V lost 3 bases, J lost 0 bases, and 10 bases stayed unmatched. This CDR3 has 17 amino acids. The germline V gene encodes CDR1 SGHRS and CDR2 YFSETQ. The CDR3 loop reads CASSYASGGRLNTEAFF. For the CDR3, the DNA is TGCGCCAGCAGCTACGCGTCAGGGGGCAGGCTGAACACTGAAGCTTTCTTT.

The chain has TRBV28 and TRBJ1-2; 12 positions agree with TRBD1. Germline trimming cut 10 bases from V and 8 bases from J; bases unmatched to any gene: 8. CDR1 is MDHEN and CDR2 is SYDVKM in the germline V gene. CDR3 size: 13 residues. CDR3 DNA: TGTGCCACCCCGGGACAGGGGGCCGGAGGCTACACCTTC. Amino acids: CATPGQGAGGYTF.

The CDR3 DNA sequence: TGTGCCAGCAGCCAGGCAAGGAACACTGAAGCTTTCTTT. Amino acid sequence: CASSQARNTEAFF. V gene TRBV11-2 combines with J gene TRBJ1-1; D is unclear. CDR1 and CDR2 from the germline V gene are SGHAT and FQNNGV. Trimming left V 5 bases short and J 1 base short, with 8 bases between. This CDR3 has 13 residues. The full variable domain, in which reference TRBV11-2 and TRBJ1-1 provide the parts outside the CDR3, is EAGVAQSPRYKIIEKRQSVAFWCNPISGHATLYWYQQILGQGPKLLIQFQNNGVVDDSQLPKDRFSAERLKGVDSTLKIQPAKLEDSAVYLCASSQARNTEAFFGQGTRLTVV.

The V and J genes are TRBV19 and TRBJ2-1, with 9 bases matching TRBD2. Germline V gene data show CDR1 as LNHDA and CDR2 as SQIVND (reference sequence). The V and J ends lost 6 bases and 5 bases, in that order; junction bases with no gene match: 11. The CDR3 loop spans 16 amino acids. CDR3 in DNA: TGTGCCAGTAGCTCCTCGGGCGGGAGGGTAAACAATGAGCAGTTCTTC. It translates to CASSSSGGRVNNEQFF. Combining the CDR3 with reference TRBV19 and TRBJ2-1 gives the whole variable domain DGGITQSPKYLFRKEGQNVTLSCEQNLNHDAMYWYRQDPGQGLRLIYYSQIVNDFQKGDIAEGYSVSREKKESFPLTVTSAQKNPTAFYLCASSSSGGRVNNEQFFGPGTRLTVL.

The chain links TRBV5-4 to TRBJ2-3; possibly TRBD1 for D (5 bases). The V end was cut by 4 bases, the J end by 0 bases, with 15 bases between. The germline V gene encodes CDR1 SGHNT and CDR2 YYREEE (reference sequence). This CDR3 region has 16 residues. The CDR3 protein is CASSLSGIGSTDTQYF. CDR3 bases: TGTGCCAGCAGCCTGTCAGGGATCGGTAGCACAGATACGCAGTATTTT.

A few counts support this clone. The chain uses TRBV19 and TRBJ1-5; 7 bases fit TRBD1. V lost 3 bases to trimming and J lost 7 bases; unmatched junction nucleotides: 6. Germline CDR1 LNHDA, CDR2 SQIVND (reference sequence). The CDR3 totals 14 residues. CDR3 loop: CASSIVEGAQPQHF. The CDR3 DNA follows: TGTGCCAGTAGTATCGTGGAGGGGGCCCAGCCCCAGCATTTT.

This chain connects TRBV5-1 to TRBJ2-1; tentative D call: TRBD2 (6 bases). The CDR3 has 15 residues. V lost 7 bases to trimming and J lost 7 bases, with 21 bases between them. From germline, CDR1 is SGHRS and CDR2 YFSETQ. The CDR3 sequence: CASRTREIATNEQFF. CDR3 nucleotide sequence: TGCGCCAGCCGTACCCGGGAGATAGCGACGAATGAGCAGTTCTTC. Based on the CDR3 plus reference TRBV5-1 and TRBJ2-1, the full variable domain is KAGVTQTPRYLIKTRGQQVTLSCSPISGHRSVSWYQQTPGQGLQFLFEYFSETQRNKGNFPGRFSGRQFSNSRSEMNVSTLELGDSALYLCASRTREIATNEQFFGPGTRLTVL.

The CDR3 nucleotides read TGCGCCAGCAGCCAGTATACTAGCCAAACCGGGGAGCTGTTTTTT. It is translated as CASSQYTSQTGELFF. V and J are TRBV4-1 and TRBJ2-2; TRBD2 is a possible D gene (6 bases). The germline V and J ends were trimmed by 3 bases and 5 bases, with 13 bases remaining between them. The V gene's germline CDR1 is MGHRA and CDR2 YSYEKL. The length of the CDR3 is 15 residues.

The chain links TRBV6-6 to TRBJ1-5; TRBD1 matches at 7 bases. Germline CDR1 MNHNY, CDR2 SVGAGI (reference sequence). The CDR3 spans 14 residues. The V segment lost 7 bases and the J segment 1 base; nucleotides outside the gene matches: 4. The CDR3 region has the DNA TGTGCCAGCAATATACAGGGGAGCAATCAGCCCCAGCATTTT. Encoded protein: CASNIQGSNQPQHF.

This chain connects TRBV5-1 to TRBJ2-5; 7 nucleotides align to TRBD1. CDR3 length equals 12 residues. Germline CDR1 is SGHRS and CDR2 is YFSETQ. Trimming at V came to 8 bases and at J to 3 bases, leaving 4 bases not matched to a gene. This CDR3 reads CARRDREETQYF. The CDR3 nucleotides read TGCGCCAGAAGAGACAGGGAAGAGACCCAGTACTTC.

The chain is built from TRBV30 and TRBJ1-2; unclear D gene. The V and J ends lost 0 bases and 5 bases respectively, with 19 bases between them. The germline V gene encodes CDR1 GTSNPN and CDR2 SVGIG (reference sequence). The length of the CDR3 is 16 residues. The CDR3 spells CAWSVQPVVGRYGYTF. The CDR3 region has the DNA TGTGCCTGGAGTGTACAGCCCGTCGTAGGGAGGTATGGCTACACCTTC.